This T cell receptor (beta chain) was recorded in a study of beta chain features in type 1 diabetes. General observations from the study: Among all four CD4+ subsets, Type 1 diabetes patients had TCRB CDR3s that were moderately but significantly shorter.

The CDR3 runs to 14 residues. V was clipped by 6 bases and J by 5 bases, with 16 bases between them. Germline assignment: CDR1 MNHEY and CDR2 SVGAGI. The isolated RNA, all of it, was reverse transcribed, so expressed TCRB transcripts were what got sequenced. Naive, central memory and regulatory T cell samples averaged about 3.57 million reads. Generated by immunoSEQ multiplex PCR, the TCRdb table keeps only in-frame clones and is missing some. The profile shows around 650,000 clones, over 10% of them singletons. Worth noting for this clone: Its antigen is still unknown.

The sequence was collected from a man aged 25-45 years with type 1 diabetes. The specimen sequenced was naive CD4+ T cells from blood. This chain uses TRBV6-5 with TRBJ2-5, with D possibly TRBD1 on 5 matching bases. The CDR3 loop is CASSRPGLLETQYF. The CDR3 coding sequence is TGTGCCAGCAGCAGGCCAGGGCTATTGGAGACCCAGTACTTC.